This passage covers 9 T cell receptor beta chains from one sample sequenced in a study of Tregs in tolerant kidney transplant recipients. The protocol was immunoSEQ multiplex PCR, while the TCRdb copy is restricted to in-frame clones and leaves out a portion. The sample shows approximately 98,000 clones, around 90% of them seen only once. The source material was CD4+ T cells from blood, sampled before the transplant. These receptors were collected from a human donor who received a combined kidney and bone marrow transplant.

The chain links TRBV7-9 to TRBJ2-1, with TRBD2 identical over 7 bases. This CDR3 has 15 amino acids. Germline V gives CDR1 SEHNR, CDR2 FQNEAQ (reference sequence). V dropped 0 bases and J dropped 4; count of bases not matched to a gene: 3. The CDR3 DNA reads as TGTGCCAGCAGCTTAGCGGGAGGGAAGTACAATGAGCAGTTCTTC. Translated: CASSLAGGKYNEQFF. The whole variable domain, remainder taken from reference TRBV7-9 and TRBJ2-1, is DTGVSQNPRHKITKRGQNVTFRCDPISEHNRLYWYRQTLGQGPEFLTYFQNEAQLEKSRLLSDRFSAERPKGSFSTLEIQRTEQGDSAMYLCASSLAGGKYNEQFFGPGTRLTVL.

This chain joins TRBV5-6 and TRBJ2-1; 8 bases are a match to TRBD2. CDR1 is SGHDT, CDR2 YYEEEE, per germline. The V and J ends lost 1 base and 5 bases, in that order; junction bases with no gene match: 8. The CDR3 spans 16 residues. The CDR3 sequence: CASSLPTSGYHNEQFF. CDR3 DNA sequence: TGTGCCAGCAGCTTGCCCACTAGCGGATACCACAATGAGCAGTTCTTC.

The chain carries TRBV11-2 and TRBJ2-1, with 9 bases lining up with TRBD2. This CDR3 region has 17 residues. Germline CDR1 reads SGHAT; CDR2 reads FQNNGV. After removal of 4 bases from V and 2 bases from J, the junction contained 9 bases not matched to a gene. The CDR3 sequence: CASSSEVASGTYNEQFF. The CDR3 nucleotides read TGTGCCAGCAGCTCGGAGGTTGCTAGCGGGACCTACAATGAGCAGTTCTTC.

The chain has TRBV29-1 and TRBJ2-1, with 8 positions matching TRBD2. CDR3 length: 13 amino acids. CDR1 SQVTM and CDR2 ANQGSEA come from the germline V gene. V was clipped by 7 bases and J by 4 bases; unmatched bases: 6. The CDR3 nucleotides read TGCAGCGCCGCCCCGGGGGGGTACAATGAGCAGTTCTTC. Amino acids: CSAAPGGYNEQFF.

This chain uses TRBV10-3 with TRBJ2-7; 9 bases map to TRBD2. The germline V gene encodes CDR1 ENHRY and CDR2 SYGVKD. The CDR3 contains 16 residues. J was trimmed by 0 bases and V by 4 bases; bases with no gene match: 7. CDR3 DNA sequence: TGTGCCATCAGTGGGACGTCAGCGGGGGGCTCCTACGAGCAGTACTTC. Amino acid sequence: CAISGTSAGGSYEQYF.

The chain carries TRBV6-5 and TRBJ1-1; TRBD1 aligns across 7 bases. Germline CDR1 and CDR2: MNHEY and SVGAGI. The V and J ends lost 6 bases and 5 bases, in that order; junction bases with no gene match: 9. The length of the CDR3 is 14 residues. CDR3 sequence (DNA): TGTGCCAGCAGCCGGGGACAGTCGCGGACTGAAGCTTTCTTT. Protein sequence: CASSRGQSRTEAFF.

In this sample, this clone turned up a few times. This chain's CDR3 is CASSATGPYGYTF. In DNA form, the CDR3 reads TGTGCCAGCAGCGCGACAGGACCCTATGGCTACACCTTC. The V gene is TRBV2, the J gene TRBJ1-2; a weak D match, TRBD1 (6 bases). V was pared by 6 bases and J by 4 bases, with 12 bases between. In germline, CDR1 is SNHLY, CDR2 FYNNEI. CDR3 length: 13 residues.

The CDR3 DNA is TGCGCCAGCAGCCAGACAAGCGGGGGGGACCAAGAGACCCAGTACTTC. This sequence encodes CASSQTSGGDQETQYF. This rearrangement joins TRBV4-1 to TRBJ2-5, with 10 nucleotides matching TRBD2. Germline trimming cut 3 bases from V and 0 bases from J; bases unmatched to any gene: 4. The CDR3 loop spans 16 amino acids. The germline gives CDR1 MGHRA, CDR2 YSYEKL.

The chain uses TRBV7-2 and TRBJ2-7; TRBD2 might be the D (5 bases). CDR1 is SGHTA and CDR2 is FQGNSA in the germline V gene. The V end was cut by 1 base, the J end by 2 bases, with 9 bases between. This CDR3 is built from 14 residues. CDR3 sequence: CASSLGSVPYEQYF. The CDR3 bases are TGTGCCAGCAGCTTAGGTAGCGTACCCTACGAGCAGTACTTC.